This T cell receptor beta chain was recovered during a study of OX40 agonist ivuxolimab in advanced cancers. Study information: Of the patients, three showed partial responses, one with hepatocellular carcinoma and two with cutaneous melanoma.

V shed 5 bases, J shed 8 bases, and the junction held 28 bases outside the gene matches. The length of the CDR3 is 21 residues. CDR1 and CDR2 (germline): PRHDT, FYEKMQ (reference sequence). Clones were read by immunoSEQ multiplex PCR, and TCRdb kept only the in-frame ones, dropping some. The sample records roughly 99,000 clones, less than 95% being singletons. This receptor was taken from an adult with an advanced solid tumor such as melanoma, head and neck, liver or kidney cancer. J is TRBJ1-2 and V is TRBV13; TRBD1 matches at 11 bases. This specimen consisted of CD4+ or CD8+ T cells sorted from blood, obtained in a trial of the OX40 agonist ivuxolimab. The CDR3 bases are TGTGCCAGCAGCCGCCGGGGACAGGGGGAGATGACTCCGGCAAAAACCGAAGGCTACACCTTC. Its protein is CASSRRGQGEMTPAKTEGYTF. Full variable domain (rest looked up from reference TRBV13 and TRBJ1-2): AAGVIQSPRHLIKEKRETATLKCYPIPRHDTVYWYQQGPGQDPQFLISFYEKMQSDKGSIPDRFSAQQFSDYHSELNMSSLELGDSALYFCASSRRGQGEMTPAKTEGYTFGSGTRLTVV.